Listed below are T cell receptor beta chains from one sample, sequenced in a study of cytomegalovirus exposure and HLA in healthy donors. Some clones are missing from TCRdb's copy, which holds only in-frame ones; the method was immunoSEQ multiplex PCR. Among 150,000 to 200,000 clones, around three quarters were seen once, and the ten largest hold approximately 2.2%. Sequencing was carried out using PBMCs. Receptor source: a woman in her twenties or thirties in good health and CMV-seropositive. The CDR3 runs from the conserved cysteine through the conserved F or W. D genes are given only for firm matches. Clone size is shown for a subset of rows, as once, few, many or a class of expanded clone.

clone size	D gene	V gene	J gene	CDR3 length	CDR3 DNA	CDR3 protein
few	TRBD1	TRBV7-2	TRBJ2-7	13	TGTGCCAGCAGACTGGACAGGGTGAACGAGCAGTACTTC	CASRLDRVNEQYF
once	.	TRBV18	TRBJ2-7	14	TGTGCCAGCTCACCAAAAGAGAGGGCCTACGAGCAGTACTTC	CASSPKERAYEQYF
few	TRBD2	TRBV30	TRBJ2-7	14	TGTGCCTGGAGGGGACTAGCGGGAGTCCACGAGCAGTACTTC	CAWRGLAGVHEQYF
.	TRBD1	TRBV7-8	TRBJ2-7	14	TGTGCCAGCAGCCGGACAGGGCAGTCCTACGAGCAGTACTTC	CASSRTGQSYEQYF
once	.	TRBV19	TRBJ1-4	13	TGTGCCAGTACAGGGTTGGTAAACGAAAAACTGTTTTTT	CASTGLVNEKLFF
.	TRBD2	TRBV5-1	TRBJ2-4	15	TGCGCCAGCAGCTCTGAAGCGGGAGAGTTAAACATTCAGTACTTC	CASSSEAGELNIQYF
.	.	TRBV5-1	TRBJ2-2	16	TGCGCCAGCAGCTTGGACGGGGGGCTGATCACCGGGGAGCTGTTTTTT	CASSLDGGLITGELFF
.	.	TRBV5-1	TRBJ1-1	16	TGCGCCAGCAGCTCATCCGGGGGTACCATGAACACTGAAGCTTTCTTT	CASSSSGGTMNTEAFF
.	.	TRBV30	TRBJ2-5	11	TGTGCCTGGACGCCGGGGGAGACCCAGTACTTC	CAWTPGETQYF
.	.	TRBV30	TRBJ1-1	13	TGTGCCTGGAAGAGTGCGCAGAACACTGAAGCTTTCTTT	CAWKSAQNTEAFF
.	TRBD2	TRBV27	TRBJ2-1	14	TGTGCCAGCAGTTCTGGCGGGGGGACAAATGAGCAGTTCTTC	CASSSGGGTNEQFF
.	.	TRBV27	TRBJ2-7	15	TGTGCCAGCAGTTCCCCGTTGCGGACACACTACGAGCAGTACTTC	CASSSPLRTHYEQYF
.	.	TRBV7-9	TRBJ1-1	17	TGTGCCAGCAGCCCACCTCGTCGGGAGGATCGGGGAAGCCAAGCTTTCTTT	CASSPPRREDRGSQAFF
.	.	TRBV6-1	TRBJ1-2	14	TGTGCCAGCAGTGAAATCTCGGGTTCCTATGGCTACACCTTC	CASSEISGSYGYTF
.	TRBD2	TRBV11-3	TRBJ2-1	18	TGTGCCAGCAGCTTAGATCTCGGGGGGGGTAGCTCCTACAATGAGCAGTTCTTC	CASSLDLGGGSSYNEQFF
.	.	TRBV14	TRBJ1-2	15	TGTGCCAGCAGCCAAGGTCACAGATCTAACTATGGCTACACCTTC	CASSQGHRSNYGYTF
.	TRBD1	TRBV29-1	TRBJ2-3	13	TGCAGCGTTGCGACAGGGGCGAAAGATACGCAGTATTTT	CSVATGAKDTQYF
.	TRBD1	TRBV7-8	TRBJ2-1	15	TGTGCCAGCAGCTTCAGGACAGGGCCCTACAATGAGCAGTTCTTC	CASSFRTGPYNEQFF
.	.	TRBV5-1	TRBJ1-4	17	TGCGCCAGCAGCTCCCGGGTTCTAGCTGCAACTAATGAAAAACTGTTTTTT	CASSSRVLAATNEKLFF
.	TRBD2	TRBV15	TRBJ2-6	18	TGTGCCACCAGCATCCCCGACCGCGGGAGGACTGGGGCCAACGTCCTGACTTTC	CATSIPDRGRTGANVLTF
few	.	TRBV5-8	TRBJ2-7	13	TGTGCCAGCAACCGTTGGGTGGAGTACGAGCAGTACTTC	CASNRWVEYEQYF
.	TRBD2	TRBV9	TRBJ2-7	15	TGTGCCAGCAGCACGAGCGGGGGGGCGGGGTACGAGCAGTACTTC	CASSTSGGAGYEQYF
once	.	TRBV6-5	TRBJ2-1	15	TGTGCCAGCAGCCTGGACTTTCGGAGGTACAATGAGCAGTTCTTC	CASSLDFRRYNEQFF
.	TRBD1	TRBV5-6	TRBJ2-2	15	TGTGCCAGCAGCCGGCTCAGGGGGACGACCGGGGAGCTGTTTTTT	CASSRLRGTTGELFF
.	TRBD2	TRBV4-3	TRBJ2-7	17	TGCGCCAGCAGCCTTGTCCGTTCCGGGACCCTGGGAGGGGAGCAGTACTTC	CASSLVRSGTLGGEQYF
.	.	TRBV11-3	TRBJ1-1	13	TGTGCCAGCAGCTTAACGAGGAACACTGAAGCTTTCTTT	CASSLTRNTEAFF
few	.	TRBV14	TRBJ1-3	11	TGTGCCAGCAGCCATATCAACACCATATATTTT	CASSHINTIYF
.	.	TRBV7-6	TRBJ1-1	14	TGTGCCAGCAGCTTTTTCCCAGGGAACACTGAAGCTTTCTTT	CASSFFPGNTEAFF
.	.	TRBV5-1	TRBJ2-3	15	TGCGCCAGCAACTTGGGATCTGGGGCGACAGATACGCAGTATTTT	CASNLGSGATDTQYF
.	TRBD1	TRBV19	TRBJ1-5	13	TGTGCCAGTAGTCCCCAAAGTGCCGGGACAGGGGATTTT	CASSPQSAGTGDF
.	.	TRBV6-5	TRBJ2-5	14	TGTGCCAGCAGCCTAGGGGGACCTGCTGGGGAGCAGTACTTC	CASSLGGPAGEQYF
.	.	TRBV10-1	TRBJ1-1	13	TGCGCCAGCTCCCAGTCGAGGGCCACTGAAGCTTTCTTT	CASSQSRATEAFF
.	TRBD1	TRBV2	TRBJ1-1	14	TGTGCCAGCACTAGACAGGGTATGAACACTGAAGCTTTCTTT	CASTRQGMNTEAFF
.	TRBD1	TRBV10-3	TRBJ1-2	14	TGTGCCATCAGTGAGTTTACAGGGGCTTATGGCTACACCTTC	CAISEFTGAYGYTF
.	.	TRBV5-6	TRBJ1-1	15	TGTGCCAGCAGCCCGGAGACAGTTACCTACACTGAAGCTTTCTTT	CASSPETVTYTEAFF
.	TRBD2	TRBV27	TRBJ2-2	16	TGTGCCAGTAGGGGACTAGCGGGAGCCGTGACCGGGGAGCTGTTTTTT	CASRGLAGAVTGELFF
few	TRBD2	TRBV4-3	TRBJ2-3	18	TGCGCCAGCAGCCAAGATAGGTCAGCTAGCGGGCGCACAGATACGCAGTATTTT	CASSQDRSASGRTDTQYF
once	TRBD1	TRBV25-1	TRBJ2-7	14	TGTGCCAGCAGTGAACAGGGGGCCTCCTACGAGCAGTACTTC	CASSEQGASYEQYF
.	.	TRBV11-2	TRBJ2-5	12	TGTGCCAGCAGCCTAATCGGGGAGACCCAGTACTTC	CASSLIGETQYF
.	.	TRBV6-1	TRBJ1-5	17	TGTGCCAGCAGTGAAGGATCAGAGACAGTTAGCAATCAGCCCCAGCATTTT	CASSEGSETVSNQPQHF
.	.	TRBV18	TRBJ1-1	12	TGTGCCAGCTCACCATCTCGACAGACAGCTTTCTTT	CASSPSRQTAFF
once	TRBD1	TRBV30	TRBJ1-2	13	TGTGCCTGGAGTGTACCCCCAGGGGGAGGCTACACCTTC	CAWSVPPGGGYTF
.	.	TRBV27	TRBJ2-7	18	TGTGCCAGCGGGCGTGTGTGGGACAACTCTGGGGTCTCCTACGAGCAGTACTTC	CASGRVWDNSGVSYEQYF
.	TRBD1	TRBV5-1	TRBJ1-1	13	TGCGCCAGCAGCCTAGGGACAGACACTGAAGCTTTCTTT	CASSLGTDTEAFF
.	TRBD1	TRBV18	TRBJ2-1	17	TGTGCCAGCTCACCATTGCGGCCAGGGGGCATGAGGGATGAGCAGTTCTTC	CASSPLRPGGMRDEQFF
.	TRBD2	TRBV10-1	TRBJ2-1	16	TGCGCCATCCCCCCGACGGGACTAGCGACCTACAATGAGCAGTTCTTC	CAIPPTGLATYNEQFF
.	.	TRBV4-3	TRBJ1-5	15	TGCGCCAGCAGCCAGTCTCGACATAGCAATCAGCCCCAGCATTTT	CASSQSRHSNQPQHF
.	.	TRBV7-2	TRBJ1-1	13	TGTGCCAGCAGCCCCGGGCAGGGTTATGAAGCTTTCTTT	CASSPGQGYEAFF
.	TRBD1	TRBV28	TRBJ1-2	16	TGTGCCACCGCCCCCCCGGGACAGGCAACCCACGCTGGCTACACCTTC	CATAPPGQATHAGYTF
.	.	TRBV6-5	TRBJ1-2	13	TGTGCCAGCTCGAGGACAGAAGTGTATGGCTACACCTTC	CASSRTEVYGYTF
.	.	TRBV10-2	TRBJ1-1	15	TGCGCCAGCAGTGATTCGCCGGGGGTGAACACTGAAGCTTTCTTT	CASSDSPGVNTEAFF
few	.	TRBV23-1	TRBJ2-7	14	TGCGCCAGCTATGAAGACAGGAACCCCTACGAGCAGTACTTC	CASYEDRNPYEQYF
.	TRBD2	TRBV2	TRBJ2-5	14	TGTGCCAGCAGTGGACTAGCGGGAGGGGAGACCCAGTACTTC	CASSGLAGGETQYF